This T cell receptor (beta chain) is from a study of identical twins. V trimming: 2 bases; J trimming: 4 bases; junction bases outside the gene matches: 11. Germline V gene sequence: CDR1 SEHNR, CDR2 FQNEAQ (reference sequence). This CDR3 is built from 17 residues. Each CDR3 protein is one row after TCRdb ran MiXCR on the 5' RACE reads. The sample lists around 200,000 distinct CDR3 sequences, around 10% occurring once. This TCR derives from a young woman in good health. This chain links TRBV7-9 with TRBJ2-7, with 10 bases aligning to TRBD1. The source material was memory (CD45RO+) T cells sorted from blood. CDR3: CASSLLRDRGGSYEQYF. The DNA of the CDR3 is TGTGCCAGCAGCTTACTCCGGGACAGGGGAGGGTCTTACGAGCAGTACTTC.